Sequencing of this TCR beta chain was carried out in a study of T cells after yellow fever vaccination. The CDR3 is 18 residues long. The trim removed 4 bases at V and 1 base at J, leaving 16 bases unmatched. CDR1 is SGHRS, CDR2 YFSETQ, per germline. TCRdb reprocessed the 5' RACE reads via MiXCR and lists one record per CDR3 protein. The table lists 100,000 to 150,000 distinct CDR3 sequences, 13% to 15% of them singletons. The source material was CD8+ T cells sorted from PBMCs, sampled 5 days after the yellow fever booster vaccination. The V call is TRBV5-1, the J call TRBJ1-1; 7 bases fit TRBD1. This TCR was sampled from a man aged 18 to 30 who received the YFV17D yellow fever vaccine. The CDR3: CASSGLSTGQKRNTEAFF. The CDR3 DNA reads as TGCGCCAGCAGCGGGCTATCTACGGGACAGAAAAGGAACACTGAAGCTTTCTTT.